A single sample gave rise to the 21 T cell receptor beta chains below, sequenced in a study of blood T cell repertoires in COVID-19. Data came from immunoSEQ multiplex PCR; TCRdb stores just in-frame clones and leaves some out. The sample lists around 70,000 clones; about 90% were seen once. Sequenced: peripheral blood. The receptor set was obtained from a human donor in a cohort sampled during active COVID-19.

The CDR3 coding sequence is TGTGCCAGCAGCTTAGCCGGGACAGGGCGAGGGAACACTGAAGCTTTCTTT. This gives the protein CASSLAGTGRGNTEAFF. This sequence joins TRBV7-9 and TRBJ1-1; TRBD1 matches at 9 bases. The CDR3 consists of 17 residues. V lost 0 bases to trimming and J lost 1 base; unmatched junction nucleotides: 6. Germline CDR1 reads SEHNR; CDR2 reads FQNEAQ (reference sequence).

The chain has TRBV6-2 or TRBV6-3 and TRBJ1-2, with D possibly matching TRBD1 (5 bases). The germline CDR1 and CDR2 sequences are MNHEY and SVGEGT. Trimming removed 2 bases at V and 7 bases at J, with 11 bases between. The CDR3 runs 13 residues. CDR3 in amino acids: CASSYEGAGGYTF. CDR3 nucleotide sequence: TGTGCCAGCAGTTACGAAGGGGCCGGTGGCTACACCTTC.

The rearrangement links TRBV9 to TRBJ1-3; perhaps TRBD1 as D (6 bases). There are 16 residues in the CDR3. V was pared by 2 bases and J by 0 bases, with 12 bases between. Germline CDR1 SGDLS, CDR2 YYNGEE. The CDR3 nucleotides are TGTGCCAGCAGCGTTTCGTCAGGGGTCTCTGGAAACACCATATATTTT. This sequence encodes CASSVSSGVSGNTIYF.

V and J are TRBV6-2 or TRBV6-3 and TRBJ2-1; possible D gene TRBD2, 6 bases. V was cut by 5 bases and J by 9 bases, with 11 bases left in between. Germline CDR1 is MNHEY and CDR2 is SVGEGT. The CDR3 covers 12 residues. This chain's CDR3 is CASSTGRREQFF. CDR3 nucleotide sequence: TGTGCCAGCAGTACTGGGAGGCGTGAGCAGTTCTTC.

The chain couples TRBV4-1 to TRBJ1-4; 8 positions agree with TRBD1. Germline CDR1 and CDR2: MGHRA and YSYEKL. The ends lost 4 bases at V and 7 bases at J; junction bases unmatched: 8. The CDR3 covers 15 residues. CDR3 amino acids: CASSPGGLDLEKLFF. The CDR3 nucleotides read TGCGCCAGCAGCCCAGGGGGCTTGGATCTTGAAAAACTGTTTTTT.

This clone has a handful of counts. CDR3 DNA: TGCGCCAGCAGCGTAGGAGGAGGGACTACATTCACCGGGGAGCTGTTTTTT. This translates into CASSVGGGTTFTGELFF. V and J are TRBV4-3 and TRBJ2-2, with 7 bases fitting TRBD2. Trimming removed 5 bases from V and 4 bases from J; junction bases left unmatched: 13. The V gene's germline CDR1 is LGHNA and CDR2 YSLEER. CDR3 size: 17 residues.

This sequence joins TRBV27 and TRBJ1-2, with 7 bases lining up with TRBD1. CDR1 is MNHEY, CDR2 SMNVEV, per germline (reference sequence). The CDR3 consists of 15 residues. With 6 bases clipped from V and 0 bases from J, the junction kept 7 bases outside the gene matches. This chain's CDR3 is CASRIVQGANYGYTF. DNA for the CDR3: TGTGCCAGCAGAATAGTTCAGGGGGCTAACTATGGCTACACCTTC.

The V call is TRBV5-5, the J call TRBJ2-1, with 14 bases fitting TRBD2. Germline V gives CDR1 SGHKS, CDR2 YYEKEE (reference sequence). V was pared by 4 bases and J by 8 bases, with 5 bases of the junction left unmatched. This CDR3 is 15 amino acids long. CDR3 amino acids: CASSVTSGGAHEQFF. For the CDR3, the DNA is TGTGCCAGCAGCGTGACTAGCGGGGGGGCCCATGAGCAGTTCTTC.

V is TRBV6-5 and J is TRBJ2-7; tentatively, D is TRBD2 (6 bases). V dropped 2 bases and J dropped 7 bases, with 12 bases sitting between them. Germline CDR1 is MNHEY and CDR2 is SVGAGI. CDR3 length equals 13 residues. CDR3 nucleotide sequence: TGTGCCAGCAGTTACCCGGAGGGGAATGAGCAGTACTTC. As protein: CASSYPEGNEQYF.

V usage is TRBV7-3 and J usage is TRBJ2-1, with D possibly being TRBD2 (6 bases). V lost 2 bases and J 4 bases, leaving 9 bases between the germline ends. The CDR3 spans 14 residues. Germline-derived CDR1 and CDR2 are SGHTA and FQGTGA. The CDR3 bases are TGTGCCAGCAGCTTATACAGCGGGTACAATGAGCAGTTCTTC. Amino acids: CASSLYSGYNEQFF.

The CDR3 spells CASSQETSSPYNEQFF. The CDR3 DNA sequence: TGCGCCAGCAGCCAAGAGACTAGCTCCCCCTACAATGAGCAGTTCTTC. This chain uses TRBV4-3 with TRBJ2-1, with 7 bases matching TRBD2. From germline, CDR1 is LGHNA and CDR2 YSLEER. The V and J ends lost 0 bases and 2 bases, in that order; junction bases with no gene match: 4. The CDR3 is 16 residues long.

The V gene is TRBV6-5, the J gene TRBJ2-3, with D hard to call. From germline, CDR1 is MNHEY and CDR2 SVGAGI. This CDR3 has 12 residues. Trimming stripped 7 bases from V and 2 bases from J, with 7 bases between. CDR3 in DNA: TGTGCCAGCACCCTATCCACAGATACGCAGTATTTT. Its translation is CASTLSTDTQYF.

The chain links TRBV5-5 to TRBJ2-3; 10 bases align to TRBD1. The CDR3 loop spans 15 amino acids. With 3 bases clipped from V and 4 bases from J, the junction kept 5 bases outside the gene matches. Germline V lookup: CDR1 SGHKS, CDR2 YYEKEE (reference sequence). The CDR3 reads CASSSGQGVSDTQYF. The CDR3 nucleotides are TGTGCCAGCAGCTCCGGACAGGGGGTATCAGATACGCAGTATTTT.

The J gene is TRBJ2-2, the V gene TRBV9, with 9 bases fitting TRBD1. J lost 11 bases, V lost 0 bases, and 14 bases had no gene match. Germline V lookup: CDR1 SGDLS, CDR2 YYNGEE. The CDR3 loop spans 17 amino acids. CDR3 loop: CASSVALSDRGGGELFF. The CDR3 nucleotides read TGTGCCAGCAGCGTAGCTCTGTCGGACAGGGGAGGCGGCGAGCTGTTTTTT.

V usage is TRBV30 and J usage is TRBJ2-7, with no clear D. V was clipped by 0 bases and J by 5 bases, with 5 bases between them. From germline, CDR1 is GTSNPN and CDR2 SVGIG (reference sequence). The CDR3 length is 11 residues. This CDR3 reads CAWSVRDEQYF. The DNA for the CDR3 is TGTGCCTGGAGTGTCCGGGACGAGCAGTACTTC.

CDR3 sequence: CASSQDGQLNQPQHF. CDR3 bases: TGCGCCAGCAGCCAAGATGGACAGCTCAATCAGCCCCAGCATTTT. The gene calls are TRBV4-1 and TRBJ1-5; tentative D call: TRBD1 (6 bases). V lost 0 bases, J lost 3 bases, and 9 bases lay in between. The germline CDR1 and CDR2 sequences are MGHRA and YSYEKL. The CDR3 spans 15 residues.

This clone was detected once. The CDR3 here is CSVAGTGGNQPQHF. The CDR3 region has the DNA TGCAGCGTCGCCGGGACAGGGGGAAATCAGCCCCAGCATTTT. The J gene is TRBJ1-5, the V gene TRBV29-1; 11 bases line up with TRBD1. The CDR3 is 14 residues long. The trim removed 6 bases at V and 4 bases at J, leaving 5 bases unmatched. Germline assignment: CDR1 SQVTM and CDR2 ANQGSEA.

This chain connects TRBV19 to TRBJ1-1; 7 bases map to TRBD1. Germline CDR1 reads LNHDA; CDR2 reads SQIVND (reference sequence). The J segment lost 6 bases and the V segment lost 6 bases, leaving 19 bases of the junction unmatched. This CDR3 has 17 amino acids. CDR3 sequence reads: CASSHPGGFSIRAEAFF. The CDR3 DNA follows: TGTGCCAGTAGCCACCCAGGGGGTTTCTCCATAAGGGCTGAAGCTTTCTTT.

V usage is TRBV19 and J usage is TRBJ1-2; 8 bases match TRBD1. Per the germline V gene, CDR1 is LNHDA and CDR2 is SQIVND (reference sequence). The CDR3 consists of 15 residues. The J segment lost 3 bases and the V segment lost 6 bases, leaving 9 bases of the junction unmatched. The DNA of the CDR3 is TGTGCCAGTAGCGGTCCGGGACAGGATGACTATGGCTACACCTTC. Its translation: CASSGPGQDDYGYTF.

The chain recombines TRBV10-1 with TRBJ2-1; D not resolved. The CDR3 contains 15 residues. Between the trimmed V and J ends, which lost 1 base and 4 bases, there was a span of 11 bases. CDR1 is WNHNN and CDR2 is SYGVQD in the germline V gene (reference sequence). The CDR3 reads CASSEFRSTYNEQFF. The CDR3 DNA reads as TGCGCCAGCAGTGAGTTTAGAAGCACTTACAATGAGCAGTTCTTC.

The V gene is TRBV9, the J gene TRBJ2-3, with 8 bases lining up with TRBD1. V dropped 3 bases and J dropped 9; count of bases not matched to a gene: 6. The germline CDR1 and CDR2 sequences are SGDLS and YYNGEE. The CDR3 consists of 13 residues. The CDR3 bases are TGTGCCAGCAGCGCTCAGGGGGCGCAAACGCAGTATTTT. Protein sequence: CASSAQGAQTQYF.